A single TCR beta chain is shown here with its context. Its specificity is unknown. This sample was taken from a study of cytomegalovirus exposure and HLA in healthy donors. Study information: Falling in the Caucasian-associated ancestry cluster were approximately 84% of 350 to 400 genotyped donors. Findings of the study overall: As a later analysis showed, several of the most significant clusters appeared to be linked to common viral pathogens. The study dropped some indistinguishable V segments, TRBV6-2 and TRBV6-3 among them.

The V end was cut by 4 bases, the J end by 0 bases, with 15 bases between. This CDR3 has 16 residues. CDR1 and CDR2 from the germline V gene are SGHNT and YYREEE (reference sequence). Each of the donors was a healthy bone marrow donor. The primer mix had 60 Vbeta and 13 Jbeta primers. Only in-frame clones appear in the TCRdb table, and some are missing; sequencing was by immunoSEQ multiplex PCR. The sample records 150,000 to 200,000 clones, over 65% being singletons. This receptor was obtained from a man between 18 and 29 years old in good health and CMV-seropositive. The gene calls are TRBV5-4 and TRBJ2-3, with TRBD1 as a possible D gene (5 bases). The sequenced material came from PBMCs. In DNA form, the CDR3 reads TGTGCCAGCAGCCTCGACAGCGCAGGGAGCACAGATACGCAGTATTTT. Encoded protein: CASSLDSAGSTDTQYF. The variable domain in full, with the rest retrieved from reference TRBV5-4 and TRBJ2-3, is ETGVTQSPTHLIKTRGQQVTLRCSSQSGHNTVSWYQQALGQGPQFIFQYYREEENGRGNFPPRFSGLQFPNYSSELNVNALELDDSALYLCASSLDSAGSTDTQYFGPGTRLTVL.